A single sample is the source of the 12 T cell receptor beta chains below, sequenced in a study of glioma-infiltrating T cells. Amplification of TCR alpha and beta CDR3 regions from RNA used iRepertoire nested multiplex PCR. One entry per CDR3 protein, called by TCRdb with MiXCR from the multiplex PCR reads. The sample shows approximately 120,000 distinct CDR3 sequences, roughly 20% of them seen only once. Sequencing was done on a sample of glioma tissue, nonneoplastic brain tissue, or PBMCs (not recorded which). These receptors were collected from a human donor with low-grade glioma or glioblastoma, undergoing nonglioma brain surgery, or in good health (not recorded which).

The rearrangement uses TRBV24-1 and TRBJ2-5, with D possibly called TRBD1 or TRBD2 (5 bases each). Trimming removed 7 bases at V and 4 bases at J, with 12 bases between. CDR1 and CDR2 (germline): KGHDR, SFDVKD. This CDR3 spans 13 amino acids. In nucleotides, the CDR3 is TGTGCCACCAGGGGGGAAAGCACAGAGACCCAGTACTTC. This sequence encodes CATRGESTETQYF.

This chain links TRBV15 with TRBJ2-5; 8 bases agree with TRBD1. The CDR3 loop spans 14 amino acids. The V gene's germline CDR1 is LNHNV and CDR2 YYDKDF (reference sequence). The trim removed 1 base at V and 7 bases at J, leaving 5 bases unmatched. The CDR3 is CATSRGQGMGTQYF. The DNA of the CDR3 is TGTGCCACCAGCAGAGGACAGGGGATGGGGACCCAGTACTTC.

This clonotype was counted many times. The chain recombines TRBV29-1 with TRBJ2-7, with D unresolved. Trimming took off 0 bases at V and 6 bases at J, with 12 bases between the two ends. CDR3 length: 13 amino acids. Germline-derived CDR1 and CDR2 are SQVTM and ANQGSEA. The CDR3 sequence is CSVEDRWGGEQYF. CDR3 DNA sequence: TGCAGCGTTGAAGATCGGTGGGGTGGCGAGCAGTACTTC.

This clonotype was found many times. The gene calls are TRBV27 and TRBJ1-6; 7 bases align to TRBD1. The CDR3 is 15 amino acids. CDR1 and CDR2 from the germline V gene are MNHEY and SMNVEV (reference sequence). Unmatched junction bases numbered 7, after V lost 4 bases and J lost 7 bases. The CDR3 spells CASSSTGLRNSPLHF. CDR3 in DNA: TGTGCCAGCAGTTCGACAGGGCTTCGAAATTCACCCCTCCACTTT.

This clonotype occurred many times. The chain joins TRBV25-1 to TRBJ1-1; D remains ambiguous. The V end lost 2 bases, the J end lost 7 bases, and 5 bases lay between the germline ends. This CDR3 has 11 amino acids. The V gene's germline CDR1 is MGHDK and CDR2 SYGVNS. The CDR3: CASSEPGEAFF. For the CDR3, the DNA is TGTGCCAGCAGTGAACCGGGTGAAGCTTTCTTT.

There are many counts of this clonotype. The CDR3 region is CASSQTTDTEAFF. Here the CDR3 DNA reads TGCGCCAGCAGCCAAACGACGGACACTGAAGCTTTCTTT. The chain couples TRBV4-3 to TRBJ1-1, with unresolved D. CDR1 is LGHNA and CDR2 is YSLEER in the germline V gene. V was trimmed by 2 bases and J by 3 bases, leaving 7 bases between them. The CDR3 is 13 residues long.

Note on this clonotype: Given a much more abundant clone one base away, this may be a read error. The chain uses TRBV27 and TRBJ1-1; D might be TRBD1 (6 bases). V dropped 9 bases and J dropped 4 bases, with 24 bases sitting between them. From germline, CDR1 is MNHEY and CDR2 SMNVEV (reference sequence). The CDR3 sequence is 16 residues long. DNA for the CDR3: TGTGCCAGTAGTACCCCCCACACTGGACAGACCACTGAAGCTTTCTTT. This gives the protein CASSTPHTGQTTEAFF.

The J gene is TRBJ1-5, the V gene TRBV28; D is uncertain. V lost 5 bases to trimming and J lost 4 bases, with 15 bases between them. Germline CDR1 MDHEN, CDR2 SYDVKM. There are 15 residues in the CDR3. The CDR3 here is CASSSDIKPNQPQHF. As DNA, the CDR3 is TGTGCCAGCAGTAGCGACATTAAGCCAAATCAGCCCCAGCATTTT.

In regard to this clonotype: Just one base apart from a much larger clone, this may be a read error. This chain joins TRBV19 and TRBJ2-3, with D possibly matching TRBD1 (5 bases). From germline, CDR1 is LNHDA and CDR2 SQIVND (reference sequence). V lost 3 bases and J 0 bases, leaving 22 bases between the germline ends. This CDR3 is 19 amino acids long. Here the CDR3 DNA reads TGTGCCAGTAGTATGTTGGCGGTCTTAGGGGATTACAGCACAGATACGCAGTATTTT. Translation gives CASSMLAVLGDYSTDTQYF.

In regard to this clonotype: A much larger clone differs by one base, so this may be a read error. The chain combines TRBV10-3 with TRBJ1-5; D possibly corresponds to TRBD1 (6 bases). Germline-derived CDR1 and CDR2 are ENHRY and SYGVKD. The CDR3 consists of 14 residues. CDR3 protein: CAFSPDRKNQPQHF. In DNA, the CDR3 is TGTGCCTTCAGTCCAGACAGGAAGAATCAGCCCCAGCATTTT.

This chain uses TRBV5-1 with TRBJ2-2; possible D gene TRBD2, 6 bases. The ends were cut back, 0 bases at V and 1 base at J, with 7 bases in the middle. Germline loops: CDR1 SGHRS, CDR2 YFSETQ. CDR3 length: 15 residues. The CDR3 region is CASSLGDWNTGELFF. Written as DNA, the CDR3 is TGCGCCAGCAGCTTGGGGGACTGGAACACCGGGGAGCTGTTTTTT.

This clonotype occurred many times. The rearrangement links TRBV14 to TRBJ1-4; weak D call: TRBD1 (5 bases). The length of the CDR3 is 17 residues. Germline CDR1 reads SGHDN; CDR2 reads FVKESK. Deletions cut 1 base from V and 4 bases from J, with 16 bases between. This chain's CDR3 is CASSQGTLTGLNEKLFF. CDR3 nucleotide sequence: TGTGCCAGCAGCCAAGGCACCCTAACAGGACTTAATGAAAAACTGTTTTTT.